This T cell receptor beta chain came from a study of OX40 agonist ivuxolimab in advanced cancers. As for the study in general: Head and neck, renal cell, melanoma or hepatocellular carcinoma were the cancers that dose-escalation patients had.

The V gene lost 4 bases and the J gene lost 2 bases, with 9 bases spanning the gap. This CDR3 has 13 residues. Germline loops: CDR1 SGDLS, CDR2 YYNGEE. The study's findings and limits: In general, CD8+ T cells held more expanded clones than CD4+ did, on average. Doses of 0.1 to 3.0 mg/kg were accompanied by clonal expansion of CD4+ and CD8+ blood T cells by week 6. No antigen was identified for the clonally expanded peripheral T cells.

Profiled with immunoSEQ multiplex PCR; TCRdb holds only in-frame clones, not every one. This sample has tens of thousands of clones; approximately 85% occur once, and the top ten carry 1.5% to 2%. Worth noting for this clone: Its antigen is undetermined.

The input for sequencing was CD4+ or CD8+ T cells sorted from blood, taken in a trial of the OX40 agonist ivuxolimab. This clonotype originated in an adult with an advanced solid tumor such as melanoma, head and neck, liver or kidney cancer. The rearrangement joins TRBV9 to TRBJ1-1, with D hard to call. The CDR3 loop reads CASSPKSNTEAFF. The CDR3 DNA follows: TGTGCCAGCAGCCCAAAGTCCAACACTGAAGCTTTCTTT.